Detailed here is one T cell receptor (beta chain). The antigen remains undetermined. Using immunoSEQ multiplex PCR, the repertoire was profiled, and TCRdb retains in-frame clones only, with some absent. The sample includes 25,000 to 35,000 clones, nearly 90% of them seen just once. This entry belongs to a study of a mutant IDH1 vaccine in newly diagnosed glioma. Study context: Once 4-6 weeks had passed after radiotherapy alone, vaccination started, or it started with temozolomide cycles. Treatment recipients were approximately 62% male and around 40% female, and their mean age was around 40 years. Earlier treatment was radiotherapy, temozolomide, or both, with most getting both.

CDR1 SQVTM and CDR2 ANQGSEA come from the germline V gene. The ends lost 3 bases at V and 6 bases at J; junction bases unmatched: 8. The CDR3 covers 14 residues. The sample's time point: week 11, during vaccination. Doses consisted of 300 ug of mutant IDH1 20-mer peptide each, paired with topical imiquimod. This rearrangement joins TRBV29-1 to TRBJ2-1; 7 nucleotides align to TRBD1. The source of this sequence is a man between 18 and 29 years old with glioma. This specimen was PBMCs, taken from a glioma patient whose treatment included an IDH1 peptide vaccine. In DNA form, the CDR3 reads TGCAGCGTTGATACGACAGGGATGATCAATGAGCAGTTCTTC. The encoded protein is CSVDTTGMINEQFF.